This T cell receptor (beta chain) was retrieved from a study of shared clonotypes between healthy human individuals. General study results and limits: Rarefaction demonstrated incomplete sorted-subset sequencing despite large depth.

All of the donors resided in Nashville, Tennessee, and each was a Caucasian adult. CD4+ cells underwent separation, giving CD45RA+ naive and CD45RA-negative memory subsets. Every immunoSEQ plate was one replicate of a subset's evenly spread DNA. TCRdb keeps only in-frame clones here, not all; method: immunoSEQ multiplex PCR. The sample holds some 1,600,000 clones; nearly 99% are singletons and the top ten take around 0.47%. Details on this clone: Antigen unknown.

This clonotype was sampled from a man aged 30 to 39 in good health. The sequencing sample was made of naive CD4+ T cells sorted from blood. Subset given: CD45RA+ positively selected.

The CDR3 nucleotides read TGTGCCAGCAGCGTCTACCCTACAGACACAGATACGCAGTATTTT. It encodes CASSVYPTDTDTQYF. V gene TRBV9 combines with J gene TRBJ2-3, with D unresolved. The V gene's germline CDR1 is SGDLS and CDR2 YYNGEE. V dropped 2 bases and J dropped 2 bases, with 12 bases sitting between them. There are 15 residues in the CDR3. The variable domain in full, with the rest retrieved from reference TRBV9 and TRBJ2-3, is DSGVTQTPKHLITATGQRVTLRCSPRSGDLSVYWYQQSLDQGLQFLIQYYNGEERAKGNILERFSAQQFPDLHSELNLSSLELGDSALYFCASSVYPTDTDTQYFGPGTRLTVL.